This T cell receptor (beta chain) was recovered during a study of T cell responses to AZD1222 COVID-19 vaccine. Assay: immunoSEQ multiplex PCR; the TCRdb copy retains only in-frame clones and omits some. The sample lists 90,000 to 120,000 clones, 80% to 90% seen once, with around 9.4% in the top ten. The CDR3 totals 12 residues. Germline CDR1 MNHEY, CDR2 SVGAGI. Losses at the gene ends were 6 bases for V and 4 bases for J; bases not matched to a gene: 3. V gene TRBV6-5 combines with J gene TRBJ2-7; 7 nucleotides agree with TRBD1. This receptor was obtained from an adult in good health. This sample comprised peripheral blood, obtained on day 0 of AZD1222 vaccination. CDR3 in amino acids: CASSPDRYEQYF. CDR3 bases: TGTGCCAGCAGCCCGGACAGGTACGAGCAGTACTTC.